This TCR beta chain was sequenced for a study of neurological immune-mediated disorders. Study findings and constraints: It was HTLV-1-associated myelopathy that showed the most TCR clonal expansion, while multiple sclerosis showed the least, falling below healthy controls.

Documented time point: longitudinal time-point 2. Comments on this clonotype: What it binds is unknown.

The V end lost 3 bases, the J end lost 2 bases, and 9 bases lay between the germline ends. Germline-derived CDR1 and CDR2 are SEHNR and FQNEAQ (reference sequence). The CDR3 covers 14 residues. TCRdb fed the 5' RACE reads into MiXCR, producing one record per CDR3 protein. The table has approximately 85,000 distinct CDR3 sequences, approximately 13% seen once. This receptor was obtained from a female donor with HTLV-1-associated myelopathy (HAM/TSP). The chain is built from TRBV7-9 and TRBJ2-3, with D unclear. The specimen sequenced was PBMCs. CDR3 residues: CASSFDQYTDTQYF. CDR3 bases: TGTGCCAGCAGCTTCGACCAATACACAGATACGCAGTATTTT.